The rows below give T cell receptor beta chains drawn from one sample of a study of beta chain features in type 1 diabetes. The method was immunoSEQ multiplex PCR; TCRdb's version includes in-frame clones alone and lacks a portion of them. This sample has nearly 350,000 clones, with approximately 8.2% found just once. Material: central memory CD4+ T cells from blood. The receptors here all came from a woman aged 18-29 years in good health. CDR3s include the opening cysteine and the closing phenylalanine or tryptophan. The order of the fields is CDR3 length, J gene, D gene, clone size, V gene, CDR3 DNA, CDR3 protein. D genes are given only for firm matches. For some rows the clone size is stated as once, few or many, or as a class when expanded; others skip it.

len: 13; j_gene: TRBJ1-2; d_gene: .; abundance: .; v_gene: TRBV6-5; CDR3nt: TGTGCCAGCAGGCAACAGGGTATGGATGGCTACACCTTC; CDR3aa: CASRQQGMDGYTF
len: 16; j_gene: TRBJ2-1; d_gene: TRBD2; abundance: .; v_gene: TRBV6-7; CDR3nt: TGTGCCAGCAGTTACGTGGAACTAGCGGGAGGGGATGAGCAGTTCTTC; CDR3aa: CASSYVELAGGDEQFF
len: 12; j_gene: TRBJ2-1; d_gene: .; abundance: .; v_gene: TRBV7-8; CDR3nt: TGTGCCAGCAGCTTAGATTTCAATGAGCAGTTCTTC; CDR3aa: CASSLDFNEQFF
len: 18; j_gene: TRBJ2-3; d_gene: .; abundance: .; v_gene: TRBV7-9; CDR3nt: TGTGCCAGCAGCTTAGGAGATCGTGGCTGGGCCGAAACAGATACGCAGTATTTT; CDR3aa: CASSLGDRGWAETDTQYF
len: 14; j_gene: TRBJ2-3; d_gene: .; abundance: .; v_gene: TRBV28; CDR3nt: TGTGCCAGCAGCCACGGACCTGGCACAGATACGCAGTATTTT; CDR3aa: CASSHGPGTDTQYF
len: 15; j_gene: TRBJ2-3; d_gene: TRBD2; abundance: few; v_gene: TRBV27; CDR3nt: TGTGCCAGCCGCTCCCCTAGCGGGAGGTGGGATACGCAGTATTTT; CDR3aa: CASRSPSGRWDTQYF
len: 13; j_gene: TRBJ2-3; d_gene: .; abundance: .; v_gene: TRBV5-6; CDR3nt: TGTGCCAGCAGCGCCGGGAGCACAGATACGCAGTATTTT; CDR3aa: CASSAGSTDTQYF
len: 12; j_gene: TRBJ2-3; d_gene: .; abundance: few; v_gene: TRBV6-5; CDR3nt: TGTGCCAGCAGTTCGCCAACAGATACGCAGTATTTT; CDR3aa: CASSSPTDTQYF
len: 14; j_gene: TRBJ2-1; d_gene: TRBD2; abundance: .; v_gene: TRBV19; CDR3nt: TGTGCCAGTAGTGGGACTAGCGGGAGAGGGGAGCAGTTCTTC; CDR3aa: CASSGTSGRGEQFF
len: 15; j_gene: TRBJ2-1; d_gene: TRBD2; abundance: .; v_gene: TRBV10-2; CDR3nt: TGCGCCAGCAGTGAGTTGACTAGCGGGAGGAATGAGCAGTTCTTC; CDR3aa: CASSELTSGRNEQFF
len: 14; j_gene: TRBJ2-5; d_gene: .; abundance: .; v_gene: TRBV4-3; CDR3nt: TGCGCCAGCGGCCCTAGGACAGCCAAGGAGACCCAGTACTTC; CDR3aa: CASGPRTAKETQYF
len: 16; j_gene: TRBJ2-1; d_gene: TRBD1; abundance: .; v_gene: TRBV10-1; CDR3nt: TGCGCCAGCAGTGAGTGGACAGGGCGAGGACTTTCGTTTCAGTTCTTC; CDR3aa: CASSEWTGRGLSFQFF
len: 14; j_gene: TRBJ1-1; d_gene: .; abundance: .; v_gene: TRBV28; CDR3nt: TGTGCCAGCAGTTTCCGGGCTACAGCCACTGAAGCTTTCTTT; CDR3aa: CASSFRATATEAFF
len: 15; j_gene: TRBJ1-1; d_gene: .; abundance: .; v_gene: TRBV7-3; CDR3nt: TGTGCCAGCAGCTTAGCAGGGGCGGGACGCACTGAAGCTTTCTTT; CDR3aa: CASSLAGAGRTEAFF
len: 15; j_gene: TRBJ2-7; d_gene: TRBD1; abundance: few; v_gene: TRBV28; CDR3nt: TGTGCCAGCTCAAGTCAGGGGGAGATATGGCGCGAGCAGTACTTC; CDR3aa: CASSSQGEIWREQYF
len: 13; j_gene: TRBJ1-1; d_gene: .; abundance: many; v_gene: TRBV2; CDR3nt: TGTGCCAGCAGTGATCAAGAAAACACTGAAGCTTTCTTT; CDR3aa: CASSDQENTEAFF
len: 15; j_gene: TRBJ2-7; d_gene: .; abundance: .; v_gene: TRBV9; CDR3nt: TGTGCCAGCAGCGTAGCCCCGACTCTCAGGCCCGAGCAGTACTTC; CDR3aa: CASSVAPTLRPEQYF
len: 13; j_gene: TRBJ2-3; d_gene: .; abundance: many; v_gene: TRBV7-3; CDR3nt: TGTGCCAGCAGCTTAGACTCGGGTGGTACGCAGTATTTT; CDR3aa: CASSLDSGGTQYF
len: 15; j_gene: TRBJ2-3; d_gene: TRBD2; abundance: .; v_gene: TRBV7-9; CDR3nt: TGTGCCAGCAGCTTAACTAGCGGATCCCTGGATACGCAGTATTTT; CDR3aa: CASSLTSGSLDTQYF
len: 12; j_gene: TRBJ2-5; d_gene: .; abundance: few; v_gene: TRBV5-6; CDR3nt: TGTGCCAGCAGCTTAGTTGAAGAGACCCAGTACTTC; CDR3aa: CASSLVEETQYF
len: 13; j_gene: TRBJ2-5; d_gene: TRBD1; abundance: few; v_gene: TRBV29-1; CDR3nt: TGCAGCGTTGTGGGGACAGGTCAAGAGACCCAGTACTTC; CDR3aa: CSVVGTGQETQYF
len: 11; j_gene: TRBJ1-1; d_gene: .; abundance: .; v_gene: TRBV20-1; CDR3nt: TGCAGTGCTAGTTTGGCTACTGAAGCTTTCTTT; CDR3aa: CSASLATEAFF
len: 15; j_gene: TRBJ2-7; d_gene: TRBD1; abundance: few; v_gene: TRBV19; CDR3nt: TGTGCCAGTAGTATCGGTCGACAGGGTAACCACGAGCAGTACTTC; CDR3aa: CASSIGRQGNHEQYF
len: 15; j_gene: TRBJ1-1; d_gene: TRBD1; abundance: .; v_gene: TRBV6-1; CDR3nt: TGTGCCAGCAGTCACACAGGGGCGATGAACACTGAAGCTTTCTTT; CDR3aa: CASSHTGAMNTEAFF
len: 14; j_gene: TRBJ1-2; d_gene: .; abundance: few; v_gene: TRBV6-1; CDR3nt: TGTGCCAGCAGTCGAGGGGAGGGTGCCTATGGCTACACCTTC; CDR3aa: CASSRGEGAYGYTF
len: 15; j_gene: TRBJ2-5; d_gene: TRBD2; abundance: few; v_gene: TRBV28; CDR3nt: TGTGCCAGCAGTTCCCCTAGCGGGAGCGTAGAGACCCAGTACTTC; CDR3aa: CASSSPSGSVETQYF
len: 13; j_gene: TRBJ2-5; d_gene: .; abundance: many; v_gene: TRBV5-4; CDR3nt: TGTGCCAGCAGCTTGTCCCCCGGAGAGACCCAGTACTTC; CDR3aa: CASSLSPGETQYF
len: 14; j_gene: TRBJ2-1; d_gene: .; abundance: few; v_gene: TRBV4-2; CDR3nt: TGTGCCAGCAGCCAAGATCAGACTAGCAATGAGCAGTTCTTC; CDR3aa: CASSQDQTSNEQFF
len: 13; j_gene: TRBJ1-6; d_gene: .; abundance: few; v_gene: TRBV5-1; CDR3nt: TGCGCCAGCAGCTTGGTTCGTAATTCACCCCTCCACTTT; CDR3aa: CASSLVRNSPLHF
len: 14; j_gene: TRBJ1-1; d_gene: .; abundance: many; v_gene: TRBV5-1; CDR3nt: TGCGCCAGCAGCTTGTCAGGGATGAACACTGAAGCTTTCTTT; CDR3aa: CASSLSGMNTEAFF
len: 15; j_gene: TRBJ1-2; d_gene: .; abundance: many; v_gene: TRBV7-2; CDR3nt: TGTGCCAGCAGCTTCAAGGGTGATGCCTCCTATGGCTACACCTTC; CDR3aa: CASSFKGDASYGYTF
len: 18; j_gene: TRBJ2-1; d_gene: TRBD2; abundance: few; v_gene: TRBV5-1; CDR3nt: TGCGCCAGCAGCTTGGCCCCGAGGGGGACTAGCTCCTACAATGAGCAGTTCTTC; CDR3aa: CASSLAPRGTSSYNEQFF
len: 13; j_gene: TRBJ1-5; d_gene: .; abundance: many; v_gene: TRBV2; CDR3nt: TGTGCCAGCAGTTCGGGCCTCCGGCAGCCCCAGCATTTT; CDR3aa: CASSSGLRQPQHF
len: 16; j_gene: TRBJ2-1; d_gene: TRBD1; abundance: .; v_gene: TRBV19; CDR3nt: TGTGCCAGTAGTATCTCCGGACAGGGGGTTTTGAATGAGCAGTTCTTC; CDR3aa: CASSISGQGVLNEQFF
len: 16; j_gene: TRBJ2-1; d_gene: TRBD1; abundance: .; v_gene: TRBV7-9; CDR3nt: TGTGCCAGCAGGAAAGCCGGGACAGGGGAGTACAATGAGCAGTTCTTC; CDR3aa: CASRKAGTGEYNEQFF
len: 16; j_gene: TRBJ2-7; d_gene: .; abundance: .; v_gene: TRBV19; CDR3nt: TGTGCCAGTAGTGAGGGAGACTCTCGTAACTCCTACGAGCAGTACTTC; CDR3aa: CASSEGDSRNSYEQYF
len: 14; j_gene: TRBJ2-3; d_gene: TRBD1; abundance: many; v_gene: TRBV4-3; CDR3nt: TGCGCCAGCAGCGGTCGGACAGGGTCAGATACGCAGTATTTT; CDR3aa: CASSGRTGSDTQYF
len: 15; j_gene: TRBJ2-5; d_gene: TRBD2; abundance: .; v_gene: TRBV25-1; CDR3nt: TGTGCCAGCAGTTCTACAGCGGGAGTCGGAGAGACCCAGTACTTC; CDR3aa: CASSSTAGVGETQYF